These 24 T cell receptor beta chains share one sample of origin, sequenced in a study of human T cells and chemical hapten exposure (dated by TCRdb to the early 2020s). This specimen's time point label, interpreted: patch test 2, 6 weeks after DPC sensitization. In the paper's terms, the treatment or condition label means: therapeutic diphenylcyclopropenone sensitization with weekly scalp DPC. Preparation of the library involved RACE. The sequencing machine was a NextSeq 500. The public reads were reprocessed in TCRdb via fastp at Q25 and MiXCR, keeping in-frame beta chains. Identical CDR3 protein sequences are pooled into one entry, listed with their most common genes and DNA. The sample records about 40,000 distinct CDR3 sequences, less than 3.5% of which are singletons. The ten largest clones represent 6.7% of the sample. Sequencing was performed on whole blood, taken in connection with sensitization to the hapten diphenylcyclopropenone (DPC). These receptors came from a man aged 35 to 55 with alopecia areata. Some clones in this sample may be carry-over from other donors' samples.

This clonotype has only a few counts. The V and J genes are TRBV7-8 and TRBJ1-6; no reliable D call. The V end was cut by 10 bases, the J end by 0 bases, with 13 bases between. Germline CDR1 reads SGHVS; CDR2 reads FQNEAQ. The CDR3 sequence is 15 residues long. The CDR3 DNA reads TGTGCCACTACATGGGAGAGCTCCTATAATTCACCCCTCCACTTT. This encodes CATTWESSYNSPLHF.

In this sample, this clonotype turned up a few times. The CDR3 here is CASSLMGASEKLFF. CDR3 sequence (DNA): TGTGCCAGCAGTTTAATGGGGGCAAGTGAAAAACTGTTTTTT. V gene TRBV12-3 or TRBV12-4 combines with J gene TRBJ1-4, with D perhaps matching TRBD1 (6 bases). Trimming shortened V by 2 bases and J by 7 bases, and 11 bases separated the two germline ends. The CDR3 contains 14 residues.

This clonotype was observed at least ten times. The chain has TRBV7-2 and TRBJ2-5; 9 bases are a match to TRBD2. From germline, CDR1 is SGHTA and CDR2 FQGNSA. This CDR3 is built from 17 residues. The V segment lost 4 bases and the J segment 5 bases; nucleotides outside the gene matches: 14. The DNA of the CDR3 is TGTGCCAGCAGCTCCCCTATGGGCGGGAGGGCCCTGGAGACCCAGTACTTC. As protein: CASSSPMGGRALETQYF.

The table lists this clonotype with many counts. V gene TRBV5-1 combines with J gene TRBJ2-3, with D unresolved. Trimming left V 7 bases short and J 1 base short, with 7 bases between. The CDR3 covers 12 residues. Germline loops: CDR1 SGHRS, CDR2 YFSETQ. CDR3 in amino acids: CASSSRTDTQYF. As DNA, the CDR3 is TGCGCCAGCTCTTCTCGCACAGATACGCAGTATTTT.

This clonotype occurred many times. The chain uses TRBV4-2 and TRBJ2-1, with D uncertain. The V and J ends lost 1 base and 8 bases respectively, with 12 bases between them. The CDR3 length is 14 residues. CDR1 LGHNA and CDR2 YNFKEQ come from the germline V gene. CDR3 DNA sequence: TGTGCCAGCAGCCAAGTCCCCGGTGACGATGAGCAGTTCTTC. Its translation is CASSQVPGDDEQFF.

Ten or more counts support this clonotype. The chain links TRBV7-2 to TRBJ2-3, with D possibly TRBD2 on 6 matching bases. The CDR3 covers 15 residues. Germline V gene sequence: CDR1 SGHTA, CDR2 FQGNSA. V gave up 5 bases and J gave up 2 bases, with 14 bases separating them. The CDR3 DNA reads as TGTGCCAGCAGCCCGGACTACCTGTCCACAGATACGCAGTATTTT. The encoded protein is CASSPDYLSTDTQYF.

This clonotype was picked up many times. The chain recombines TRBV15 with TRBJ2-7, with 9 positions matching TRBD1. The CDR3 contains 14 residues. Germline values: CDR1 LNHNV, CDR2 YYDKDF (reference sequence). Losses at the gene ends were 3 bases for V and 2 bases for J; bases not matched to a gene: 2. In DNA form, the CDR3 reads TGTGCCACCAGCAGGACAGGGGGTACCTACGAGCAGTACTTC. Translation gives CATSRTGGTYEQYF. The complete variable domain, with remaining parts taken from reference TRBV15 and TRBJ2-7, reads DAMVIQNPRYQVTQFGKPVTLSCSQTLNHNVMYWYQQKSSQAPKLLFHYYDKDFNNEADTPDNFQSRRPNTSFCFLDIRSPGLGDTAMYLCATSRTGGTYEQYFGPGTRLTVT.

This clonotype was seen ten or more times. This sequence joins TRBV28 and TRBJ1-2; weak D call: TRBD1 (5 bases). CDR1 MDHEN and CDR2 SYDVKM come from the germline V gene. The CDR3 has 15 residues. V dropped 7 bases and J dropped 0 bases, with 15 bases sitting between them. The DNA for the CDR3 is TGTGCCAGCAAACGGCAGGGTTCTTCTAACTATGGCTACACCTTC. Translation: CASKRQGSSNYGYTF.

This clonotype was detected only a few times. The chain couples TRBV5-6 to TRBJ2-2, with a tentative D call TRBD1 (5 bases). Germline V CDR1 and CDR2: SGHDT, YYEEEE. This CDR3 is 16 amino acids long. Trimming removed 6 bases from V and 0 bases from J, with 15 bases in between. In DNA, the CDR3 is TGTGCCAGCACCTTCCTAGGCAGGGCGAACACCGGGGAGCTGTTTTTT. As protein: CASTFLGRANTGELFF.

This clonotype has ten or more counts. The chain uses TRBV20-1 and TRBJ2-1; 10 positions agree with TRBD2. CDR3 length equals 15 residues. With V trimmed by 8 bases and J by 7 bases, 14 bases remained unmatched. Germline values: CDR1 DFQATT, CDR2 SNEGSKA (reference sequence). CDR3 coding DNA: TGCAGTTATGACAACACCGGGACTAGCGCGAATGAGCAGTTCTTC. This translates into CSYDNTGTSANEQFF.

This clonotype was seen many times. This chain's CDR3 is CASSLGPTGQGLLAKNIQYF. The DNA for the CDR3 is TGTGCCAGCAGCTTAGGACCAACCGGACAGGGTCTTCTAGCCAAAAACATTCAGTACTTC. This chain uses TRBV7-9 with TRBJ2-4; 8 bases line up with TRBD1. Germline loops: CDR1 SEHNR, CDR2 FQNEAQ (reference sequence). The CDR3 contains 20 residues. V shed 1 base and J 0 bases; nucleotides not matched to a gene: 14.

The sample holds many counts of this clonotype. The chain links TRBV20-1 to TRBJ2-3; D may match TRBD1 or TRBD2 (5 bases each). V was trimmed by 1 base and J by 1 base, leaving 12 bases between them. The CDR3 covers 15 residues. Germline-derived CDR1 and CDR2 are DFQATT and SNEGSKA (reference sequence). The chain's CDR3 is CSARGREAGTDTQYF. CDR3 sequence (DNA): TGCAGTGCTAGAGGCAGGGAAGCGGGCACAGATACGCAGTATTTT.

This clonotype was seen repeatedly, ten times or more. The CDR3 DNA is TGCGCCAGCAGTCAATCACAGGGCGAAAGCACAGATACGCAGTATTTT. Its translation: CASSQSQGESTDTQYF. The chain combines TRBV23-1 with TRBJ2-3; D possibly corresponds to TRBD1 (6 bases). TRBV23-1 is recorded as an ORF, its role being uncertain. This CDR3 has 16 residues. V was trimmed by 0 bases and J by 0 bases, leaving 10 bases between them.

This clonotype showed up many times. The CDR3 coding sequence is TGTGCCACCAGACAGGGGTATGAAGAGACCCAGTACTTC. Protein sequence: CATRQGYEETQYF. This chain uses TRBV24-1 with TRBJ2-5; TRBD1 aligns across 7 bases. V was clipped by 7 bases and J by 3 bases; unmatched bases: 4. The germline V gene has CDR1 KGHDR and CDR2 SFDVKD. The CDR3 has 13 amino acids.

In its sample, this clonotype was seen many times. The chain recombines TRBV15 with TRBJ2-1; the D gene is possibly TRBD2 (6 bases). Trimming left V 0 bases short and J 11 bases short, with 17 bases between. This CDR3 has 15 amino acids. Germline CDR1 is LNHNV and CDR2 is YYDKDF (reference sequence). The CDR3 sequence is CATSRDLAGTPKQFF. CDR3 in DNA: TGTGCCACCAGCAGAGATCTTGCGGGGACTCCTAAGCAGTTCTTC. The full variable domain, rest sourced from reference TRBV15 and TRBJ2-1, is DAMVIQNPRYQVTQFGKPVTLSCSQTLNHNVMYWYQQKSSQAPKLLFHYYDKDFNNEADTPDNFQSRRPNTSFCFLDIRSPGLGDTAMYLCATSRDLAGTPKQFFGPGTRLTVL.

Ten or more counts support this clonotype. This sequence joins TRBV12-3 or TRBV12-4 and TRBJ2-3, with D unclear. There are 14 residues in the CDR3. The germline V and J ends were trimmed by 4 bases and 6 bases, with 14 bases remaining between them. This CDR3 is CASSSTAALDTQYF. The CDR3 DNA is TGTGCCAGCAGTTCCACGGCCGCCCTGGATACGCAGTATTTT.

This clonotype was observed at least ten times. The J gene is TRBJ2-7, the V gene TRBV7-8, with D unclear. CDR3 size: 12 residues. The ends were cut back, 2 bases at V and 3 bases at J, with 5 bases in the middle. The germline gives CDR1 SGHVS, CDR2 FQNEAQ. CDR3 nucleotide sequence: TGTGCCAGCAGCTTAAGCAGCTACGAGCAGTACTTC. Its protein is CASSLSSYEQYF.

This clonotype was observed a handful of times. The CDR3 nucleotides are TGTGCCAGCAGTCCGGGACGAAGAAATAATTCACCCCTCCACTTT. The encoded protein is CASSPGRRNNSPLHF. This rearrangement joins TRBV3-1 to TRBJ1-6; D is possibly TRBD1 (5 bases). The V and J ends lost 6 bases and 5 bases respectively, with 14 bases between them. This CDR3 spans 15 amino acids. CDR1 LGHDT and CDR2 YNNKEL come from the germline V gene (reference sequence).

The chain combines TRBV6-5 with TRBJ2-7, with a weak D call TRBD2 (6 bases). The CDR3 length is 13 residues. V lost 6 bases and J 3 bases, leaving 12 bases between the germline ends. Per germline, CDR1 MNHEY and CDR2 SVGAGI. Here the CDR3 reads CASRGTGGYEQYF. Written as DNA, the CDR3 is TGTGCCAGCAGAGGGACTGGCGGCTACGAGCAGTACTTC.

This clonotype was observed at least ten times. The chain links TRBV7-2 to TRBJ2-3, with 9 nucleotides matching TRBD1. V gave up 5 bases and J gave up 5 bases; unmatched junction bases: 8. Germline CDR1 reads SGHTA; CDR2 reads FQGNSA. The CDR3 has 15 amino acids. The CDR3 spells CASSPTGGWIDTQYF. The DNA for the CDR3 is TGTGCCAGCAGCCCTACAGGGGGCTGGATAGATACGCAGTATTTT.

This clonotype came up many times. CDR3 region: CASSQRQGSTEAFF. DNA of the CDR3: TGTGCCAGCAGCCAAAGACAGGGTAGCACTGAAGCTTTCTTT. V usage is TRBV28 and J usage is TRBJ1-1; 7 bases align to TRBD1. J was trimmed by 4 bases and V by 6 bases; bases with no gene match: 8. This CDR3 contains 14 residues. The germline gives CDR1 MDHEN, CDR2 SYDVKM.

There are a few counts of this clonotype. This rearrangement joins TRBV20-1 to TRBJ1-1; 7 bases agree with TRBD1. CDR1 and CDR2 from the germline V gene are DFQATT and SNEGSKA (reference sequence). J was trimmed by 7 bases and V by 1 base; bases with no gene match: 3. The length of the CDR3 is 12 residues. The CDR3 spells CSARADRVEAFF. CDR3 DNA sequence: TGCAGTGCTAGAGCCGACAGGGTTGAAGCTTTCTTT.

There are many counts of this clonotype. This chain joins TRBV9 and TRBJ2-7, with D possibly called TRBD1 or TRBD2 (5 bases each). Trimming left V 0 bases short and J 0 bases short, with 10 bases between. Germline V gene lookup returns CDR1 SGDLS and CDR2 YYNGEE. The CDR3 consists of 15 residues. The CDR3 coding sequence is TGTGCCAGCAGCGTAGTGGGGGACCCCTCCTACGAGCAGTACTTC. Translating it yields CASSVVGDPSYEQYF.

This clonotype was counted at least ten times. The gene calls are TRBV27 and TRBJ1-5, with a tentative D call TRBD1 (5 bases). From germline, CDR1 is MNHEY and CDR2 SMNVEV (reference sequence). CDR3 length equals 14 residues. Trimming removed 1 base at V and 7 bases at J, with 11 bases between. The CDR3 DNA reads TGTGCCAGCAGTTTATTTCAGGGTTACCAGCCCCAGCATTTT. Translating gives CASSLFQGYQPQHF.